The entry below describes one T cell receptor (beta chain). This entry comes from a study of glioma-infiltrating T cells. V was shortened by 4 bases and J by 1 base, with 6 bases between the two germline ends. This CDR3 has 12 residues. CDR1 SGHNT and CDR2 YYREEE come from the germline V gene (reference sequence). TCR alpha and beta CDR3 regions were amplified from RNA using iRepertoire nested multiplex PCR. In TCRdb, the multiplex PCR reads were re-called with MiXCR into one record per CDR3 protein. Altogether 150,000 to 200,000 distinct CDR3 sequences are present, about 32% being singletons, with the ten largest covering 20%.

Input material: glioma tissue, nonneoplastic brain tissue, or PBMCs (not recorded which). The TCR comes from a human donor with low-grade glioma or glioblastoma, undergoing nonglioma brain surgery, or in good health (not recorded which). The chain carries TRBV5-4 and TRBJ2-7; D not certain. The CDR3 is CASSVLSYEQYF. In DNA form, the CDR3 reads TGTGCCAGCAGCGTCCTATCCTACGAGCAGTACTTC. Together with reference TRBV5-4 and TRBJ2-7, the CDR3 gives the full variable domain: ETGVTQSPTHLIKTRGQQVTLRCSSQSGHNTVSWYQQALGQGPQFIFQYYREEENGRGNFPPRFSGLQFPNYSSELNVNALELDDSALYLCASSVLSYEQYFGPGTRLTVT.